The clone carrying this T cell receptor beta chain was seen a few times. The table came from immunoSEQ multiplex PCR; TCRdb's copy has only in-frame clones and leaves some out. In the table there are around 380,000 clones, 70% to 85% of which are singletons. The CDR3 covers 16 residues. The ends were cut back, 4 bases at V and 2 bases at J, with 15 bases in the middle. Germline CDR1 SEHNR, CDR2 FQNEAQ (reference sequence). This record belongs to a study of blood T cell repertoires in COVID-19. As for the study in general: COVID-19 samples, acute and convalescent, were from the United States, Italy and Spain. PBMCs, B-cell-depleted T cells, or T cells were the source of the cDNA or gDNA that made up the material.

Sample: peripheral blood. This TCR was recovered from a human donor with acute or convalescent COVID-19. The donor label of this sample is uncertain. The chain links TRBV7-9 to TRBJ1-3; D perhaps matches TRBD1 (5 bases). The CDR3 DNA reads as TGTGCCAGCAGCTGGGCGGCGCGGGGCCCTGGAAACACCATATATTTT. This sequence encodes CASSWAARGPGNTIYF.